A selection of T cell receptor beta chains follows, all from one sample in a study of CD8 T cells in ankylosing spondylitis. MiXCR was run by TCRdb on the 5' RACE reads, yielding one entry per CDR3 protein. The data contain 200,000 to 250,000 distinct CDR3 sequences, 9.5% to 12% of them singletons. Sequencing used blood, either unsorted or a sorted T cell fraction (not recorded which). All receptors come from a male donor with ankylosing spondylitis or in good health (not recorded which). CDR3s include the opening cysteine and the closing phenylalanine or tryptophan. The D gene is left open where the match is weak. Rows give clone size only sometimes, using once, few, many, or a class for an expanded clone.

CDR3aa	CDR3nt	j_gene	abundance	v_gene	d_gene
CASSKTRGMLDGYTF	TGTGCCAGCAGCAAAACCCGGGGAATGTTAGATGGCTACACCTTC	TRBJ1-2	-	TRBV11-2	-
CASSLDNGNTIYF	TGTGCCAGCAGCCTCGACAATGGAAACACCATATATTTT	TRBJ1-3	many	TRBV7-3	-
CASSLGLWAREAFF	TGTGCCAGCAGTCTCGGCCTCTGGGCCCGTGAAGCTTTCTTT	TRBJ1-1	few	TRBV27	-
CASSPEDRSEAFF	TGTGCCAGCAGCCCAGAAGACAGGAGTGAAGCTTTCTTT	TRBJ1-1	many	TRBV12-3/TRBV12-4	-
CASDQGNEQFF	TGCGCCAGCGACCAGGGCAATGAGCAGTTCTTC	TRBJ2-1	many	TRBV5-1	-
CSARIPGRVETQYF	TGCAGTGCTAGAATCCCAGGAAGGGTTGAGACCCAGTACTTC	TRBJ2-5	many	TRBV20-1	-
CASSVGQGAPMDTQYF	TGTGCCAGCAGCGTAGGGCAGGGGGCCCCTATGGATACGCAGTATTTT	TRBJ2-3	-	TRBV9	TRBD1
CASSLVLPAEAFF	TGTGCCAGCAGCTTGGTGCTCCCGGCTGAAGCTTTCTTT	TRBJ1-1	few	TRBV5-5	-
CASSHTLGPSPYGYTF	TGTGCCAGCAGCCACACCTTAGGGCCGTCACCCTATGGCTACACCTTC	TRBJ1-2	once	TRBV3-1	-
CASKASGSANTGELFF	TGTGCCAGCAAGGCTAGCGGGAGCGCGAACACCGGGGAGCTGTTTTTT	TRBJ2-2	-	TRBV12-3/TRBV12-4	TRBD2
CSARPPWAGTSQLSPQFF	TGCAGTGCTAGACCCCCGTGGGCCGGTACTAGCCAGCTATCACCCCAGTTCTTC	TRBJ2-1	few	TRBV20-1	-